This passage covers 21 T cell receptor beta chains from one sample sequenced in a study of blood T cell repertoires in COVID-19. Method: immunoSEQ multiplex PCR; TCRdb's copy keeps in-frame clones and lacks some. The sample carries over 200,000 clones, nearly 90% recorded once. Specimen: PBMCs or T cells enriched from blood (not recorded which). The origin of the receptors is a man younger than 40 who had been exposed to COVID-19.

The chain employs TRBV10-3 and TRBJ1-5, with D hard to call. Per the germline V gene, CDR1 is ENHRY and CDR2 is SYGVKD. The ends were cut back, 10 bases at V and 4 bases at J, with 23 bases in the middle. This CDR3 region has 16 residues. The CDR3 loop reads CAKPKEVAGVNQPQHF. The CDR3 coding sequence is TGTGCCAAACCGAAGGAGGTGGCGGGAGTTAATCAGCCCCAGCATTTT.

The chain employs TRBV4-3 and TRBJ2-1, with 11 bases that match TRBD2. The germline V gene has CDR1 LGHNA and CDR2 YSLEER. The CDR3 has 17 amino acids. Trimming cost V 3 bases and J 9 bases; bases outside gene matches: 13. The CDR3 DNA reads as TGCGCCAGCAGCCAGTACTATATAGCGGGGGGGCCTGGTGAGCAGTTCTTC. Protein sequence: CASSQYYIAGGPGEQFF.

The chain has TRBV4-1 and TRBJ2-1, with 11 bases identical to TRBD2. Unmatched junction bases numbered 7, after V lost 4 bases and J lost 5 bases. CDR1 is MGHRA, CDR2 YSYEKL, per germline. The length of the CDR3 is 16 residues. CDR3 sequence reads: CASSPSPGLADNEQFF. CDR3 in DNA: TGCGCCAGCAGCCCGTCTCCGGGACTAGCGGACAATGAGCAGTTCTTC.

Written as DNA, the CDR3 is TGTGCCAGTAACCCCCTCCGGGACAGTAGGGAAAAACTGTTTTTT. As protein: CASNPLRDSREKLFF. The chain combines TRBV19 with TRBJ1-4, with 7 bases lining up with TRBD1. V gave up 7 bases and J gave up 8 bases; unmatched junction bases: 13. Germline CDR1 and CDR2: LNHDA and SQIVND (reference sequence). The CDR3 covers 15 residues. The full variable domain, in which reference TRBV19 and TRBJ1-4 provide the parts outside the CDR3, is DGGITQSPKYLFRKEGQNVTLSCEQNLNHDAMYWYRQDPGQGLRLIYYSQIVNDFQKGDIAEGYSVSREKKESFPLTVTSAQKNPTAFYLCASNPLRDSREKLFFGSGTQLSVL.

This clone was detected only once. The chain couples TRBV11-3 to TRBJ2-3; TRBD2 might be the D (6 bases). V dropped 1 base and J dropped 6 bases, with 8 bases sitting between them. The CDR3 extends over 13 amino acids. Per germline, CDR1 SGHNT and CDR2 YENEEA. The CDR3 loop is CASSLGSGDTQYF. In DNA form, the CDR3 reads TGTGCCAGCAGCTTAGGGAGCGGGGATACGCAGTATTTT.

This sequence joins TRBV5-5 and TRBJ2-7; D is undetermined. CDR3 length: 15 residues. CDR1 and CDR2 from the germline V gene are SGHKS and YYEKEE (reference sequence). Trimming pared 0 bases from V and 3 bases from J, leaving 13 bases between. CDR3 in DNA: TGTGCCAGCAGCTTGGACCACGGCGGAGACTACGAGCAGTACTTC. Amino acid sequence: CASSLDHGGDYEQYF.

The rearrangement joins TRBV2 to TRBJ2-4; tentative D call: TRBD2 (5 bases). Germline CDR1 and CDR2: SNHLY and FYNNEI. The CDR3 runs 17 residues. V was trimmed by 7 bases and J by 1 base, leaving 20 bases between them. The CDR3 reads CASTAQTLAGAKNIQYF. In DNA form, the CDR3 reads TGTGCCAGCACGGCACAAACGCTAGCTGGGGCCAAAAACATTCAGTACTTC. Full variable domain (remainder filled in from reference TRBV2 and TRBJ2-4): EPEVTQTPSHQVTQMGQEVILRCVPISNHLYFYWYRQILGQKVEFLVSFYNNEISEKSEIFDDQFSVERPDGSNFTLKIRSTKLEDSAMYFCASTAQTLAGAKNIQYFGAGTRLSVL.

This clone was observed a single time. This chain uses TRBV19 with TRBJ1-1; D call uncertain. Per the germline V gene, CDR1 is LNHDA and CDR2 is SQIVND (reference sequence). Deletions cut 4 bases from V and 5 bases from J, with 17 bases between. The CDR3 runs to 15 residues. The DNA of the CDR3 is TGTGCCAGTAGTAACGCGGGAGCCGGGTGGACTGAAGCTTTCTTT. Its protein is CASSNAGAGWTEAFF.

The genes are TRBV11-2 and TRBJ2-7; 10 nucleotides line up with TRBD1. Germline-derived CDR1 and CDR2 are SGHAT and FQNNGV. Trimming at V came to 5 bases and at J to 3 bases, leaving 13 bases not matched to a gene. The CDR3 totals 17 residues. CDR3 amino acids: CASSLLPGQGTGYEQYF. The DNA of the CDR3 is TGTGCCAGCAGCCTACTTCCGGGACAGGGGACAGGCTACGAGCAGTACTTC.

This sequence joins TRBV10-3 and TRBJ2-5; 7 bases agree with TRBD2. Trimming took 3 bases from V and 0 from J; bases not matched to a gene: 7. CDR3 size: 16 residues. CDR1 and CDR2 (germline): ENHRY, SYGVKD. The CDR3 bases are TGTGCCATCAGTGAACCCAGCGGGGCTCACCAAGAGACCCAGTACTTC. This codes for CAISEPSGAHQETQYF.

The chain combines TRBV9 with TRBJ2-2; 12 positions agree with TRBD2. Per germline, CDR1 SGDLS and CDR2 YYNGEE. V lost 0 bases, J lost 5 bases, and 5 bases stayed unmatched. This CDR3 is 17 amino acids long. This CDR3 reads CASSVDPLAGGTGELFF. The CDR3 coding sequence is TGTGCCAGCAGCGTAGACCCACTAGCGGGGGGAACCGGGGAGCTGTTTTTT.

CDR3 region: CASSQEDSLFGVLFF. In nucleotides, the CDR3 is TGCGCCAGCAGCCAAGAGGACAGCCTCTTCGGAGTACTGTTTTTT. The chain combines TRBV4-1 with TRBJ1-4; possible D gene TRBD1, 6 bases. V was cut by 0 bases and J by 13 bases, with 18 bases left in between. Per germline, CDR1 MGHRA and CDR2 YSYEKL. This CDR3 has 15 amino acids.

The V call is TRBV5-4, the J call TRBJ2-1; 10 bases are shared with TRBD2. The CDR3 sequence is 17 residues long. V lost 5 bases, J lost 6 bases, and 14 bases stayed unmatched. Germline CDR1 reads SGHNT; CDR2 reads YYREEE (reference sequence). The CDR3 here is CASRVASGGARGNEQFF. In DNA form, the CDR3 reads TGTGCCAGCAGGGTAGCCAGCGGGGGGGCGAGGGGCAATGAGCAGTTCTTC. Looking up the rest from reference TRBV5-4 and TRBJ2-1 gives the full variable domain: ETGVTQSPTHLIKTRGQQVTLRCSSQSGHNTVSWYQQALGQGPQFIFQYYREEENGRGNFPPRFSGLQFPNYSSELNVNALELDDSALYLCASRVASGGARGNEQFFGPGTRLTVL.

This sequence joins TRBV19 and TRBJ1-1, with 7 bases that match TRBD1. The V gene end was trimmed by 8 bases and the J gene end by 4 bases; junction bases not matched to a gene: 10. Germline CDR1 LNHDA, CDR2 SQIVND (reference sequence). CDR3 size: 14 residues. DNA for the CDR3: TGTGCCAGTGGGGACAGCCCGTCCCCCACTGAAGCTTTCTTT. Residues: CASGDSPSPTEAFF.

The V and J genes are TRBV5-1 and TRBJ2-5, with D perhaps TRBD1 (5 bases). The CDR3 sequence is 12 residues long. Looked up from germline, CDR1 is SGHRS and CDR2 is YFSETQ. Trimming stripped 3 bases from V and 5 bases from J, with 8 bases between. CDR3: CASSSAGETQYF. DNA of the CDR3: TGCGCCAGCAGCTCGGCAGGGGAGACCCAGTACTTC. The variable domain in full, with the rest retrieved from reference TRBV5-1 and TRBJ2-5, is KAGVTQTPRYLIKTRGQQVTLSCSPISGHRSVSWYQQTPGQGLQFLFEYFSETQRNKGNFPGRFSGRQFSNSRSEMNVSTLELGDSALYLCASSSAGETQYFGPGTRLLVL.

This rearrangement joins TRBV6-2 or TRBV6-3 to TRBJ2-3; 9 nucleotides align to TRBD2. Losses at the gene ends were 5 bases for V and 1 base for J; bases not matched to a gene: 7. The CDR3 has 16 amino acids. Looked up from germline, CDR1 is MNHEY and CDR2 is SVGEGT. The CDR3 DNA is TGTGCCAGCAGTCCCGACCGACTAGCGGGCACAGATACGCAGTATTTT. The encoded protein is CASSPDRLAGTDTQYF.

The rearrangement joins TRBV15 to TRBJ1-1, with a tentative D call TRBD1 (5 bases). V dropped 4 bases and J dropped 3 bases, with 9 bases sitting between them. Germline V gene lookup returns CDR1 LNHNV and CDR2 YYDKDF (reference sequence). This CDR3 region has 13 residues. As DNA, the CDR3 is TGTGCCACCAGCAACGGGGGTGACACTGAAGCTTTCTTT. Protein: CATSNGGDTEAFF.

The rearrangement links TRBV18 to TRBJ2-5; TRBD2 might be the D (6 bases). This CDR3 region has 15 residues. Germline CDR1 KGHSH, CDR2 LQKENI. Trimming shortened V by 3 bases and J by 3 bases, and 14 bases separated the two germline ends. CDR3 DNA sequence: TGTGCCAGCTCACCGTACCTAGCGTTCGAAGAGACCCAGTACTTC. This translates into CASSPYLAFEETQYF. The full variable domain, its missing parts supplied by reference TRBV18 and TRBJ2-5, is NAGVMQNPRHLVRRRGQEARLRCSPMKGHSHVYWYRQLPEEGLKFMVYLQKENIIDESGMPKERFSAEFPKEGPSILRIQQVVRGDSAAYFCASSPYLAFEETQYFGPGTRLLVL.

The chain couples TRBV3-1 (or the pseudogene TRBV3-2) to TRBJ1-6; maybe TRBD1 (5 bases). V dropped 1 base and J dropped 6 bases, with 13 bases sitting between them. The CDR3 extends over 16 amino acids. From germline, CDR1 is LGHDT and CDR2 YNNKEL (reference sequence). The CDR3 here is CASSQVGDSVNSPLHF. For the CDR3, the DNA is TGTGCCAGCAGCCAAGTTGGCGACAGTGTTAATTCACCCCTCCACTTT.

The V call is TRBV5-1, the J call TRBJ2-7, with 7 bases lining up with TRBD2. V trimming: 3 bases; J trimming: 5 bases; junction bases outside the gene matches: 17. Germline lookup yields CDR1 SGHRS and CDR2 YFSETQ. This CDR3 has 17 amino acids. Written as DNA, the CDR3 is TGCGCCAGCAGCTCCGGCCACCAGGCGGGGGTATCTCACGAGCAGTACTTC. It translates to CASSSGHQAGVSHEQYF. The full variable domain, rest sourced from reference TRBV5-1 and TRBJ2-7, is KAGVTQTPRYLIKTRGQQVTLSCSPISGHRSVSWYQQTPGQGLQFLFEYFSETQRNKGNFPGRFSGRQFSNSRSEMNVSTLELGDSALYLCASSSGHQAGVSHEQYFGPGTRLTVT.

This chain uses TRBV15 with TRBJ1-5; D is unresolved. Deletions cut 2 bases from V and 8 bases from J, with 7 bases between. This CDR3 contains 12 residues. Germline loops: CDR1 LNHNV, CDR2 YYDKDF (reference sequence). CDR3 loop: CATSRSEEPQHF. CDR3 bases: TGTGCCACCAGCAGATCAGAAGAGCCCCAGCATTTT. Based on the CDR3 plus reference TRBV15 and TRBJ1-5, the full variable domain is DAMVIQNPRYQVTQFGKPVTLSCSQTLNHNVMYWYQQKSSQAPKLLFHYYDKDFNNEADTPDNFQSRRPNTSFCFLDIRSPGLGDTAMYLCATSRSEEPQHFGDGTRLSIL.